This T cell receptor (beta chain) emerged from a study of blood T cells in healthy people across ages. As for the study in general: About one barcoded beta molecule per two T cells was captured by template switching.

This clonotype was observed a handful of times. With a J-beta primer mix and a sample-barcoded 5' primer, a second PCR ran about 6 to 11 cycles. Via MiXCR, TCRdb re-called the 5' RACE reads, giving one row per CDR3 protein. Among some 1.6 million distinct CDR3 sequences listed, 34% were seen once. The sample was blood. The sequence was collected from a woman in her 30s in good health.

The CDR3 nucleotides read TGTGCCAGCAGGGGACTGATCTCCTACAATGAGCAGTTCTTC. Amino acid sequence: CASRGLISYNEQFF. The chain combines TRBV2 with TRBJ2-1; TRBD2 is a possible D gene (6 bases). Germline V gene data show CDR1 as SNHLY and CDR2 as FYNNEI. This CDR3 comprises 14 residues. V was cut by 6 bases and J by 0 bases, with 9 bases left in between.